What follows is one T cell receptor beta chain and its context. Sequencing used immunoSEQ multiplex PCR; TCRdb keeps in-frame clones, though not all of them. The table lists about 160,000 clones, 94% of them singletons. These data come from a study of T cell responses to AZD1222 COVID-19 vaccine. The germline V gene encodes CDR1 LNHNV and CDR2 YYDKDF (reference sequence). This CDR3 is built from 15 residues. Trimming pared 6 bases from V and 0 bases from J, leaving 11 bases between. V gene TRBV15 combines with J gene TRBJ1-4; D might be TRBD1 (5 bases). The material sequenced was peripheral blood, taken 28 days after the second AZD1222 dose. The clonotype was recovered from an adult who received the AZD1222 COVID-19 vaccine. CDR3 coding DNA: TGTGCCACCAGGGGTCAGGGTGCAACTAATGAAAAACTGTTTTTT. Encoded protein: CATRGQGATNEKLFF.